This T cell receptor beta chain was found in a study of PD-L1 blockade in urothelial cancer. About the research overall: Typically, measured as a median, blood samples had 140,000 or so T cells.

This clone showed up just once. The antigen remains unidentified. TCR analog templates of synthetic origin were spiked into each PCR. TCRdb keeps only in-frame clones here, not all; method: immunoSEQ multiplex PCR. The profile shows about 57,000 clones, more than 80% of them singletons. Germline V gene data show CDR1 as MGHRA and CDR2 as YSYEKL. V lost 7 bases, J lost 0 bases, and 1 base stayed unmatched. This CDR3 has 13 residues. Study observations and caveats: Having blood TCR clonality under the median before treatment predicted better survival.

Noted time point: pretreatment peripheral blood. The gene calls are TRBV4-1 and TRBJ1-1; the match to TRBD1 covers 8 bases. The sequencing here drew on PBMCs, taken around atezolizumab (anti-PD-L1) treatment. This TCR was recovered from a man aged 70 or older with urothelial cancer. CDR3 residues: CASKDRVNTEAFF. The CDR3 DNA reads as TGCGCCAGCAAGGACAGGGTGAACACTGAAGCTTTCTTT.